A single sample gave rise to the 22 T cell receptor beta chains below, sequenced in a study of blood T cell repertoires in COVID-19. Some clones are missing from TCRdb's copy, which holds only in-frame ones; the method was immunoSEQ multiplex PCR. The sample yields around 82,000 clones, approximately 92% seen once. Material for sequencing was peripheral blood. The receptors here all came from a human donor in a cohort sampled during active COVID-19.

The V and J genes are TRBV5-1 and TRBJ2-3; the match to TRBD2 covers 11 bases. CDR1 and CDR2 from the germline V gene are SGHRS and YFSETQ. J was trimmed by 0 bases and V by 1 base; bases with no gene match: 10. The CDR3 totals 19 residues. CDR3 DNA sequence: TGCGCCAGCAGCTTGAGGCCCACTAGCGGGGGATCTAGCACAGATACGCAGTATTTT. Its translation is CASSLRPTSGGSSTDTQYF. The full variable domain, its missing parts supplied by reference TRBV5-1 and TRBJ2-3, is KAGVTQTPRYLIKTRGQQVTLSCSPISGHRSVSWYQQTPGQGLQFLFEYFSETQRNKGNFPGRFSGRQFSNSRSEMNVSTLELGDSALYLCASSLRPTSGGSSTDTQYFGPGTRLTVL.

The CDR3 coding sequence is TGTGCCAGCAGGAGAGGACAGGGATACAATTCACCCCTCCACTTT. Its protein is CASRRGQGYNSPLHF. This rearrangement joins TRBV6-5 to TRBJ1-6, with 8 bases fitting TRBD1. The germline V gene encodes CDR1 MNHEY and CDR2 SVGAGI. The junction had 8 bases not matched to a gene; V was cut back by 6 bases and J by 7 bases. CDR3 length: 15 residues.

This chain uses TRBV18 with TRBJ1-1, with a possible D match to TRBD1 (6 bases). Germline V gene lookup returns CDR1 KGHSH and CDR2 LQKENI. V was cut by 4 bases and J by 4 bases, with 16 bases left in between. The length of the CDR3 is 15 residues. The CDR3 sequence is CASSQTTGWGTEAFF. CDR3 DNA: TGTGCCAGCTCACAGACGACAGGCTGGGGCACTGAAGCTTTCTTT.

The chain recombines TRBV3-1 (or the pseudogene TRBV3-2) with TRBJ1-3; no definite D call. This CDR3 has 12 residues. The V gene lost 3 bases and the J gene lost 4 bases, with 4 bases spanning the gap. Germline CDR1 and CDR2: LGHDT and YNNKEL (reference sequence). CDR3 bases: TGTGCCAGCAGCCACGGGGGAAACACCATATATTTT. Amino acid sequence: CASSHGGNTIYF.

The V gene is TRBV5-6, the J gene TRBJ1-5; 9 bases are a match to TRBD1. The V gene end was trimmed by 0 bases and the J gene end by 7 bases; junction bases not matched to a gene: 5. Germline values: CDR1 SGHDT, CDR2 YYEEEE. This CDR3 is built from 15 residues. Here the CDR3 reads CASSLGTGVGQPQHF. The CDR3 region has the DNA TGTGCCAGCAGCTTGGGGACAGGGGTAGGGCAGCCCCAGCATTTT.

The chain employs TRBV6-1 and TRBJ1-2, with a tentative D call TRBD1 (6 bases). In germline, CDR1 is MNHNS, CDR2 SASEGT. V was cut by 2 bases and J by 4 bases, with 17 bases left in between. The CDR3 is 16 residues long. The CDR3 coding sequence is TGTGCCAGCAGTGAATCGGTGACAGGTTCCCCCTATGGCTACACCTTC. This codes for CASSESVTGSPYGYTF.

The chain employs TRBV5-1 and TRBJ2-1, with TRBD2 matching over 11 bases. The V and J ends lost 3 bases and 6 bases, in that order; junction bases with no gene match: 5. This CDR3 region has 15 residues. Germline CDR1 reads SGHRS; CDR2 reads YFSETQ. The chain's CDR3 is CASSSYLAGGNEQFF. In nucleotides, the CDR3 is TGCGCCAGCAGCTCTTATCTAGCGGGGGGCAATGAGCAGTTCTTC.

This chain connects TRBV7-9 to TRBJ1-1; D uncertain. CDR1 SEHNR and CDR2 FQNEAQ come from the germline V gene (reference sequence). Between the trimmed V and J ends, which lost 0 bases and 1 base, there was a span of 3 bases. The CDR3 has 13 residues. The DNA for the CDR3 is TGTGCCAGCAGCTTAGCCGGGAACACTGAAGCTTTCTTT. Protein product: CASSLAGNTEAFF.

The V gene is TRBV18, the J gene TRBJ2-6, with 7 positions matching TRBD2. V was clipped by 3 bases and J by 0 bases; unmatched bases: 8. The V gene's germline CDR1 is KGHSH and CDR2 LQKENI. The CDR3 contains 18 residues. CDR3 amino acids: CASSPWGGDPSGANVLTF. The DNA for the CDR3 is TGTGCCAGCTCACCCTGGGGAGGGGACCCCTCTGGGGCCAACGTCCTGACTTTC.

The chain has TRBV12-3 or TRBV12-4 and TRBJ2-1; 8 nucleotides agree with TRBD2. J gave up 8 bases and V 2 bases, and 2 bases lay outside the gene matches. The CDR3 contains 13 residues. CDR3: CASSLTGGDEQFF. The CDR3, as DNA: TGTGCCAGCAGTTTAACGGGGGGGGATGAGCAGTTCTTC.

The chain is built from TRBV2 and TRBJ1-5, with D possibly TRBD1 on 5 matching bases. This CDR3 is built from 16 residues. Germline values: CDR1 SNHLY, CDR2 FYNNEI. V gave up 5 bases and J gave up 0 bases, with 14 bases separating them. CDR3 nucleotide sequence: TGTGCCAGCAGTCTTTCGGCAGGGAATAGCAATCAGCCCCAGCATTTT. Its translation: CASSLSAGNSNQPQHF.

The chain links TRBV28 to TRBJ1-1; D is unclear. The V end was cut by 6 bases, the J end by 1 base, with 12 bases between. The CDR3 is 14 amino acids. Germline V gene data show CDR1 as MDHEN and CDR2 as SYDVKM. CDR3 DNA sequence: TGTGCCAGCAGCCCCCCAACAAGGAACACTGAAGCTTTCTTT. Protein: CASSPPTRNTEAFF.

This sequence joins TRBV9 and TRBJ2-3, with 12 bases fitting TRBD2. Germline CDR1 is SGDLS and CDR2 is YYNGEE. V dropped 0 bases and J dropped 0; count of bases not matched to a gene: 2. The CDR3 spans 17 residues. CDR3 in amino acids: CASSVASGGVSTDTQYF. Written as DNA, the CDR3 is TGTGCCAGCAGCGTAGCTAGCGGGGGGGTCAGCACAGATACGCAGTATTTT.

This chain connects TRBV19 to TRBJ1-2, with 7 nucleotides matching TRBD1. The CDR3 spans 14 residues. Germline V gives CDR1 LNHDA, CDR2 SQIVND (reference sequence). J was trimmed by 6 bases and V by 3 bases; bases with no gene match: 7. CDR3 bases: TGTGCCAGTAGTATCTCACAGGGGTACGATGGCTACACCTTC. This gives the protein CASSISQGYDGYTF.

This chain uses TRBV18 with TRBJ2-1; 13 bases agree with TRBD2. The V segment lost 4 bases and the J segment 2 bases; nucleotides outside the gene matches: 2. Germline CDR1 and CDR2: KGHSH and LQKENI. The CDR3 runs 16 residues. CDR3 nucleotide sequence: TGTGCCAGCTCACAAGGGACTAGCGGGGCCTACAATGAGCAGTTCTTC. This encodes CASSQGTSGAYNEQFF.

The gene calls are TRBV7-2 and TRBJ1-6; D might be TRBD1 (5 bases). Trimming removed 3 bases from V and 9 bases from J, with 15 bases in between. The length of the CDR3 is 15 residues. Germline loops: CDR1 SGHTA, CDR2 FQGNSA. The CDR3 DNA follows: TGTGCCAGCAGCTTGCGAGGGGCGGGGGGTTCACCCCTCCACTTT. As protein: CASSLRGAGGSPLHF.

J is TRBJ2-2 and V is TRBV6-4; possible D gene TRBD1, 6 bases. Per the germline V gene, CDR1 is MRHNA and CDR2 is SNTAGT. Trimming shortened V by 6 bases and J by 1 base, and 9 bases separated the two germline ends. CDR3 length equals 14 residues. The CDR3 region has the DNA TGTGCCAGCAGCTTACAGGGGAACACCGGGGAGCTGTTTTTT. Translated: CASSLQGNTGELFF.

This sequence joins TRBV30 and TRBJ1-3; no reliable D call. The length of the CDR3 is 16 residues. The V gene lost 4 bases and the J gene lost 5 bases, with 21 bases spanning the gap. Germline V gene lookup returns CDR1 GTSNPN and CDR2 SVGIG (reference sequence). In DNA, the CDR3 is TGTGCCTGGACCCCCGACACCGCCTTCACTCGAAACACCATATATTTT. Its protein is CAWTPDTAFTRNTIYF.

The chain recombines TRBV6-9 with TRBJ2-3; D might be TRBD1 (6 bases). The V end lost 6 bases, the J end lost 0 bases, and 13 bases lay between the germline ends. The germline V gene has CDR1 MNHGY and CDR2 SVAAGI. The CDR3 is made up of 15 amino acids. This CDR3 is CASSTRDISTDTQYF. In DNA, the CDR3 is TGTGCCAGCAGCACCCGGGACATCAGCACAGATACGCAGTATTTT.

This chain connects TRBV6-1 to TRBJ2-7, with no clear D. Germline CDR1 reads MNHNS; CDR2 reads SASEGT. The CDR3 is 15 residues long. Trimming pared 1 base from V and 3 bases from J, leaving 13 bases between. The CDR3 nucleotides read TGTGCCAGCAGTGAAGGGTGGTCCTCCTACTACGAGCAGTACTTC. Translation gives CASSEGWSSYYEQYF.

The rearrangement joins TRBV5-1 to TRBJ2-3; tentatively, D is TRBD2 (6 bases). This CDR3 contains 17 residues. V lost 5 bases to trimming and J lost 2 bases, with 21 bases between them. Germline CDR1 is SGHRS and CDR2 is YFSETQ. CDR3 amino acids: CASSLGGSSRTTDTQYF. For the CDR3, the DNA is TGCGCCAGCAGTCTTGGAGGGTCCTCGCGGACCACAGATACGCAGTATTTT.

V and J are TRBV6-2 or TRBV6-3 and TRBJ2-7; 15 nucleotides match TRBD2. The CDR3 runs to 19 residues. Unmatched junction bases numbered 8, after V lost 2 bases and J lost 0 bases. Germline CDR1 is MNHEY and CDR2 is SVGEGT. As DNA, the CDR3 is TGTGCCAGCAGTTACCCGGGACTAGCGGGGGGCCGAAGCTCCTACGAGCAGTACTTC. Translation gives CASSYPGLAGGRSSYEQYF.